This T cell receptor (beta chain) was captured in a study of T cell responses to AZD1222 COVID-19 vaccine. Study conclusions and caveats: Mostly white British, mostly female donors; authors suggested clonal diversity may be underestimated. The number of AZD1222 recipients seropositive at baseline was only six.

Comments on this clone: The antigen is undetermined.

Some clones are missing from TCRdb's copy, which holds only in-frame ones; the method was immunoSEQ multiplex PCR. The table has about 130,000 clones, about 90% seen once. Germline CDR1 reads MNHEY; CDR2 reads SVGAGI. The CDR3 sequence is 15 residues long. J gave up 5 bases and V 8 bases, and 12 bases lay outside the gene matches. The chain has TRBV6-5 and TRBJ2-5; 9 nucleotides line up with TRBD1. The source material was peripheral blood, sampled on day 0 of AZD1222 vaccination. This sequence originates from an adult in good health. The CDR3 loop is CASLNGQGTIETQYF. As DNA, the CDR3 is TGTGCCAGCCTAAACGGACAGGGGACTATTGAGACCCAGTACTTC.